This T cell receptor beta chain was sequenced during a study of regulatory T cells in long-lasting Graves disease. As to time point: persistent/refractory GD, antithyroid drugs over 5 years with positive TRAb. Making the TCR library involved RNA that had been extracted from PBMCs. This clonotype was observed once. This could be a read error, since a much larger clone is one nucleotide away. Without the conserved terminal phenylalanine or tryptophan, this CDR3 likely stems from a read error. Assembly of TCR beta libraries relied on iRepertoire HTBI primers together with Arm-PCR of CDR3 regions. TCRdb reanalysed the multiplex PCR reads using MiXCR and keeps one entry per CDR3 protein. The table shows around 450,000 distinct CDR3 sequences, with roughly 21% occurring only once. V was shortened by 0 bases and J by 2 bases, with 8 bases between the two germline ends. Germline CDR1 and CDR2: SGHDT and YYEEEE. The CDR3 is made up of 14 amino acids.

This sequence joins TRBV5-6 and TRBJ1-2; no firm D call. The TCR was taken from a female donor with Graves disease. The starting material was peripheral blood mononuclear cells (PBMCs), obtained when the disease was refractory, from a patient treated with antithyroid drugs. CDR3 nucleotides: TGTGCCAGCAGCTTGGGATCTCTCAACTATGGCTACACCCTC. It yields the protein CASSLGSLNYGYTL.